A selection of T cell receptor beta chains follows, all from one sample in a study of cytomegalovirus exposure and HLA in healthy donors. TCRdb's copy holds only in-frame clones and misses some; the assay was immunoSEQ multiplex PCR. The table has about 240,000 clones, more than 75% seen once. Sequenced input: PBMCs. These receptors were collected from a woman aged 25 to 45 in good health and CMV-seropositive. CDR3s leave out the opening cysteine and the closing phenylalanine or tryptophan. The D gene is left open where the match is weak. Clone sizes are given selectively: once, few, many, or a class where the clone is expanded.

CDR3 protein: ASSNRNEVANEKLF; J gene: TRBJ1-4; V gene: TRBV5-6; clone size: .; D gene: .
CDR3 protein: ASSEAERSSYEQY; J gene: TRBJ2-7; V gene: TRBV2; clone size: few; D gene: .
CDR3 protein: ASSEFRDYNEQF; J gene: TRBJ2-1; V gene: TRBV2; clone size: .; D gene: .
CDR3 protein: ASSPDTGSYEQY; J gene: TRBJ2-7; V gene: TRBV7-9; clone size: .; D gene: .
CDR3 protein: ASSPTGPNYEQY; J gene: TRBJ2-7; V gene: TRBV5-1; clone size: .; D gene: TRBD1
CDR3 protein: ASGLATGTGVSTGELF; J gene: TRBJ2-2; V gene: TRBV12-5; clone size: .; D gene: TRBD1
CDR3 protein: ASSATGTSGSREQF; J gene: TRBJ2-1; V gene: TRBV7-9; clone size: .; D gene: TRBD2
CDR3 protein: ASSMTGGPYNEQF; J gene: TRBJ2-1; V gene: TRBV5-1; clone size: .; D gene: TRBD2
CDR3 protein: ASSLDPTGGNEQF; J gene: TRBJ2-1; V gene: TRBV5-4; clone size: .; D gene: .
CDR3 protein: ASSFDLTYEQY; J gene: TRBJ2-7; V gene: TRBV5-1; clone size: .; D gene: .
CDR3 protein: ASSVDRVGYT; J gene: TRBJ1-2; V gene: TRBV19; clone size: .; D gene: TRBD1
CDR3 protein: ASSVRAGRTDTQY; J gene: TRBJ2-3; V gene: TRBV2; clone size: .; D gene: TRBD2
CDR3 protein: AISESATGAPYEQY; J gene: TRBJ2-7; V gene: TRBV10-3; clone size: .; D gene: TRBD1
CDR3 protein: ASSLWGVRLDNEQF; J gene: TRBJ2-1; V gene: TRBV27; clone size: once; D gene: .
CDR3 protein: ASSLDPGTSGTEQF; J gene: TRBJ2-1; V gene: TRBV5-1; clone size: .; D gene: TRBD2
CDR3 protein: ASSVATWGQDGNTIY; J gene: TRBJ1-3; V gene: TRBV9; clone size: medium-sized; D gene: TRBD1
CDR3 protein: ASSVESGRGDEQF; J gene: TRBJ2-1; V gene: TRBV9; clone size: .; D gene: TRBD2
CDR3 protein: ASSLRGGELF; J gene: TRBJ2-2; V gene: TRBV11-3; clone size: .; D gene: .
CDR3 protein: ASKGTGPVGT; J gene: TRBJ1-2; V gene: TRBV2; clone size: few; D gene: TRBD1
CDR3 protein: ASSLIGTGGLGLSDTQY; J gene: TRBJ2-3; V gene: TRBV27; clone size: .; D gene: TRBD1
CDR3 protein: ASSQVRLAGGGETQY; J gene: TRBJ2-5; V gene: TRBV14; clone size: .; D gene: TRBD2
CDR3 protein: ASSHTSGRAYNEQF; J gene: TRBJ2-1; V gene: TRBV5-1; clone size: .; D gene: TRBD2
CDR3 protein: ASSVALAGLAGANVLT; J gene: TRBJ2-6; V gene: TRBV9; clone size: .; D gene: .
CDR3 protein: ASSPLNWNTEAF; J gene: TRBJ1-1; V gene: TRBV27; clone size: .; D gene: .
CDR3 protein: AILGAAKNIQY; J gene: TRBJ2-4; V gene: TRBV28; clone size: .; D gene: .